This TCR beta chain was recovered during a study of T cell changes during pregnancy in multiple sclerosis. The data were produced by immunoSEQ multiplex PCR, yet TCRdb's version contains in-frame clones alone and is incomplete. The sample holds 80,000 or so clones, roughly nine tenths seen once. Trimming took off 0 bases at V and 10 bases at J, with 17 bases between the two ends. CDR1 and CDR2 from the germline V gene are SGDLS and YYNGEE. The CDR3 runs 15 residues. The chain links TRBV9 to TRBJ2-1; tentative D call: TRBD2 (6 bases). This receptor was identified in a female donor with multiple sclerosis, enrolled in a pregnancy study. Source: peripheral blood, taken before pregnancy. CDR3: CASSVEPGVFGEQFF. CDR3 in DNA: TGTGCCAGCAGCGTAGAACCGGGGGTCTTTGGAGAGCAGTTCTTC.